This T cell receptor (beta chain) appears in the sequencing data of a study of response to subunit inactivated influenza vaccine. Findings and caveats of the study: Only a handful of new T cells, the authors suggested, are recruited with each seasonal influenza vaccination.

TCRdb redid the calling of the RT-PCR reads with MiXCR, one entry per CDR3 protein. The sample carries 610,000 or so distinct CDR3 sequences, approximately 14% recorded once. This clonotype was seen only a few times. The antigen is not known. Sequencing used PBMCs from blood, obtained less than 13 days after vaccination. The receptor comes from a man aged 50 to 60 who received an inactivated influenza vaccine.

Here the CDR3 DNA reads TGTGCCAGCAGCCACGGCCGGGACAGGGTGCATTCACCCCTCCACTTT. This gives the protein CASSHGRDRVHSPLHF. The chain links TRBV14 to TRBJ1-6; 9 nucleotides line up with TRBD1. The V segment lost 3 bases and the J segment 8 bases; nucleotides outside the gene matches: 8. The CDR3 sequence is 16 residues long. Germline V lookup: CDR1 SGHDN, CDR2 FVKESK.